Here is one TCR beta chain with its context. Germline assignment: CDR1 GTSNPN and CDR2 SVGIG (reference sequence). The trim removed 4 bases at V and 2 bases at J, leaving 7 bases unmatched. The length of the CDR3 is 15 residues. In the authors' methods: From reference gene primer amplification, estimates of nucleated cell counts were derived. Assay: immunoSEQ multiplex PCR; the TCRdb copy retains only in-frame clones and omits some. The V and J calls and the clone size are those of that table, but D and trimming were determined from the DNA. The data hold approximately 290,000 clones, with around 90% observed a single time. This sample is drawn from a study of blood T cell repertoires in COVID-19. Allocation to cohorts depended on clinical history reported by the participants.

The receptor comes from a young woman who had recovered from COVID-19. The material sequenced was PBMCs or T cells enriched from blood (not recorded which). The chain recombines TRBV30 with TRBJ2-5, with 10 bases that match TRBD1. CDR3 sequence reads: CAWTRTGGTQETQYF. DNA of the CDR3: TGTGCCTGGACCCGGACAGGGGGGACTCAAGAGACCCAGTACTTC.